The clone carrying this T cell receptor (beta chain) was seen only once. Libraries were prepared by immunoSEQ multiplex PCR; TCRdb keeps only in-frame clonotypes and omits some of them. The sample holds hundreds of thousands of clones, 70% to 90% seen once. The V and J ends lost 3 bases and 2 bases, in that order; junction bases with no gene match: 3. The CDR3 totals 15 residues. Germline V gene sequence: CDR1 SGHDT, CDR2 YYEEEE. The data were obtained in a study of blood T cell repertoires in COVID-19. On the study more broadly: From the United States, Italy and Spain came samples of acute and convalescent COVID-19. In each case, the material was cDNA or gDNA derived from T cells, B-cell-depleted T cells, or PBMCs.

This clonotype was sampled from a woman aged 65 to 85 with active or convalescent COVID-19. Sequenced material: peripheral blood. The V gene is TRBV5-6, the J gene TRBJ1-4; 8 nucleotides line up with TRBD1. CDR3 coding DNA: TGTGCCAGCAGCTGGGGACAGGAGACTAATGAAAAACTGTTTTTT. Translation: CASSWGQETNEKLFF.